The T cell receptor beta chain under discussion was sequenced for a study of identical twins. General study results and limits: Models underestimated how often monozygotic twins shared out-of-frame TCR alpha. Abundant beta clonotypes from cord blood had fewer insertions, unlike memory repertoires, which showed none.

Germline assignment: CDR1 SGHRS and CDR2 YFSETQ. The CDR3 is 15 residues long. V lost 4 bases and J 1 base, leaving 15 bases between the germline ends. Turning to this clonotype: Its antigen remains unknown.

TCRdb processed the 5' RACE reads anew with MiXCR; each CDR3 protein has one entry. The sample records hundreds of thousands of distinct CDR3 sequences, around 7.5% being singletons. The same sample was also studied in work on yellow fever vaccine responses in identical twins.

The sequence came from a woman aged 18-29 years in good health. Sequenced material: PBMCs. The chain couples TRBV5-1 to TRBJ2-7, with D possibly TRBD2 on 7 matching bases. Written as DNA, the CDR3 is TGCGCCAGCAGCCCTAGGGGGAGGGCGTCCTACGAGCAGTACTTC. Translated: CASSPRGRASYEQYF.